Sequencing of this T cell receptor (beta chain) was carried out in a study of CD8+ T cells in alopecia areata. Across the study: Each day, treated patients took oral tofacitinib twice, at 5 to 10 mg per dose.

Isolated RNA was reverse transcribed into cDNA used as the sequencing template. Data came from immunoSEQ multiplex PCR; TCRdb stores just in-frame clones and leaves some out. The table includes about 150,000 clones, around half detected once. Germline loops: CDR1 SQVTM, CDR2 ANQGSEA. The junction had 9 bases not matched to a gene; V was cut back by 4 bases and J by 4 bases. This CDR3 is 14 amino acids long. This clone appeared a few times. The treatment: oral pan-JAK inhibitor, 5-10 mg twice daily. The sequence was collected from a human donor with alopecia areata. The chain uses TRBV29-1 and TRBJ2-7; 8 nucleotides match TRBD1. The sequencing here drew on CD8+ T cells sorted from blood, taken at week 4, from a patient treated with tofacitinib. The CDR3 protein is CSVGLDRGAYEQYF. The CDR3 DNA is TGCAGCGTTGGACTAGACAGGGGTGCATACGAGCAGTACTTC.